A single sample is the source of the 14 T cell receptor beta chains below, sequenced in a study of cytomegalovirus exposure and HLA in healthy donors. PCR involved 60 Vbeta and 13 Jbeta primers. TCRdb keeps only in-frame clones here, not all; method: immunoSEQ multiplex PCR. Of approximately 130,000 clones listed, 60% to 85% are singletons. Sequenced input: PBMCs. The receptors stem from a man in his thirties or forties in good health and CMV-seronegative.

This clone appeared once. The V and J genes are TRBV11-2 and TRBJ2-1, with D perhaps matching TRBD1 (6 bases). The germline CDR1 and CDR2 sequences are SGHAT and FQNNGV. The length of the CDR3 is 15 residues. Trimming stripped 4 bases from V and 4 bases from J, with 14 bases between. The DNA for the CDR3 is TGTGCCAGCAGCTCCGCCGGGACATCTTACAATGAGCAGTTCTTC. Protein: CASSSAGTSYNEQFF.

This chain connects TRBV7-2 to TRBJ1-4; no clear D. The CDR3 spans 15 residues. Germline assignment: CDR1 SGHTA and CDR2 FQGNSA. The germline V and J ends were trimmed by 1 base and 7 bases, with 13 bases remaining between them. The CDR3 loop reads CASSLGSSYSEKLFF. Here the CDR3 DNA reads TGTGCCAGCAGCTTAGGAAGTTCATATAGTGAAAAACTGTTTTTT.

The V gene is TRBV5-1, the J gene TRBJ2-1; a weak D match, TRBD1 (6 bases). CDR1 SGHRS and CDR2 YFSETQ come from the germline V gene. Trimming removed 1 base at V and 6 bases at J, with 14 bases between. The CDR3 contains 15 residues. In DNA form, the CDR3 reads TGCGCCAGCAGCTTGTTAACAGGGTGGGGCAATGAGCAGTTCTTC. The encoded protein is CASSLLTGWGNEQFF.

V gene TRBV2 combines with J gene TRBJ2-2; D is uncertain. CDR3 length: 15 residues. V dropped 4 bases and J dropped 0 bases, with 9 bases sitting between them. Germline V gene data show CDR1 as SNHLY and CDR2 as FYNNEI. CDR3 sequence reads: CASSAGLANTGELFF. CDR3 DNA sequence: TGTGCCAGCAGTGCTGGGCTCGCGAACACCGGGGAGCTGTTTTTT.

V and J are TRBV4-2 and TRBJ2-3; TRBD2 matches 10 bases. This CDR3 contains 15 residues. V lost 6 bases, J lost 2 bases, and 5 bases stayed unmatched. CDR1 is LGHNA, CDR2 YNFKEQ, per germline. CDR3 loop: CASRYLAGDTDTQYF. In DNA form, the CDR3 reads TGTGCCAGCAGGTATCTAGCGGGAGACACAGATACGCAGTATTTT.

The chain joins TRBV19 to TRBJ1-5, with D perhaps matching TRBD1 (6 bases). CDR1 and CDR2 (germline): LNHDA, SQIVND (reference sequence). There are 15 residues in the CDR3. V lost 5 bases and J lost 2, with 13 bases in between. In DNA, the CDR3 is TGTGCCAGTAGTGAAGGACGGACAGGCAATCAGCCCCAGCATTTT. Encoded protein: CASSEGRTGNQPQHF. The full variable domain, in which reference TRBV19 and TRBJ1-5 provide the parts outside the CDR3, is DGGITQSPKYLFRKEGQNVTLSCEQNLNHDAMYWYRQDPGQGLRLIYYSQIVNDFQKGDIAEGYSVSREKKESFPLTVTSAQKNPTAFYLCASSEGRTGNQPQHFGDGTRLSIL.

CDR3: CASSKQGVLADTEAFF. Here the CDR3 DNA reads TGCGCCAGCAGTAAACAGGGGGTATTGGCGGACACTGAAGCTTTCTTT. This chain uses TRBV5-1 with TRBJ1-1; 8 bases are a match to TRBD1. Per germline, CDR1 SGHRS and CDR2 YFSETQ. The CDR3 contains 16 residues. The junction had 12 bases not matched to a gene; V was cut back by 5 bases and J by 3 bases.

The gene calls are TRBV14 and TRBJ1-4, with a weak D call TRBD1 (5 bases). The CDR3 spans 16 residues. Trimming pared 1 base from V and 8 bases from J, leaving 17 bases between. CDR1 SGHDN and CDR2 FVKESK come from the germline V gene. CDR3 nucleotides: TGTGCCAGCAGCCAAGTTTTGAGGCCGGGGGGAGAAAAACTGTTTTTT. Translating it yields CASSQVLRPGGEKLFF.

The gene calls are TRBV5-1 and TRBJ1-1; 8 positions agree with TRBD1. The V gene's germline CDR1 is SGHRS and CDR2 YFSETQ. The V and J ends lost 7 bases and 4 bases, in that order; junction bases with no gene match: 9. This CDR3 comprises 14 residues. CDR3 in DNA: TGCGCCAGCGGGACAGGCTTATTAGGCACTGAAGCTTTCTTT. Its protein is CASGTGLLGTEAFF.

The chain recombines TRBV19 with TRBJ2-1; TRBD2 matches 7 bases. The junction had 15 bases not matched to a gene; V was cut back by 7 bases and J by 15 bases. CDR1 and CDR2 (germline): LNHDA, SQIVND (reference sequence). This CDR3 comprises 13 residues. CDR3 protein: CASTTGTTREWFF. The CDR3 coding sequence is TGTGCCAGTACAACCGGGACTACACGCGAGTGGTTCTTC.

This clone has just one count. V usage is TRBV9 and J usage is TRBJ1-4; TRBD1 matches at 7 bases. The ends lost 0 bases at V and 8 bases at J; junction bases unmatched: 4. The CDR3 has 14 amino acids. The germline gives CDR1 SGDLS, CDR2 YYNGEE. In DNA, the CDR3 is TGTGCCAGCAGCGTAGGGGACAGTTGGGAAAAACTGTTTTTT. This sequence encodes CASSVGDSWEKLFF.

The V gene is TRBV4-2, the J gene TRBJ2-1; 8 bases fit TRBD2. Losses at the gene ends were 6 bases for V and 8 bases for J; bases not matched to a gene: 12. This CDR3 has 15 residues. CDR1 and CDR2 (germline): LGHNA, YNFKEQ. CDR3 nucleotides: TGTGCCAGCAGACCTTCAGCGGGAGAGAGGCATGAGCAGTTCTTC. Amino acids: CASRPSAGERHEQFF.

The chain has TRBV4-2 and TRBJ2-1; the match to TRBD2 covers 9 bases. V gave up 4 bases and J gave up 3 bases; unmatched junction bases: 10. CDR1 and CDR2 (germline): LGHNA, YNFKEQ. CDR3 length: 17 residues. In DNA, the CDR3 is TGTGCCAGCAGCCGCGAGGAGCGGGAGGAAAGCTACAATGAGCAGTTCTTC. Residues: CASSREEREESYNEQFF.

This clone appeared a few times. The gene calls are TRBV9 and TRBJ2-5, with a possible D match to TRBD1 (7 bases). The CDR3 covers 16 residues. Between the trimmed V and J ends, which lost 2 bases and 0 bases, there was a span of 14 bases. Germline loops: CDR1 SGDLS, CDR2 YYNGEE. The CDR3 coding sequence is TGTGCCAGCAGCGTTGGAGGGGGCGATCACCAAGAGACCCAGTACTTC. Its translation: CASSVGGGDHQETQYF.